Shown below are 15 T cell receptor beta chains from a single sample sequenced in a study of cytomegalovirus exposure and HLA in healthy donors. The PCR employed 60 Vbeta primers together with 13 Jbeta primers. Libraries were prepared by immunoSEQ multiplex PCR; TCRdb keeps only in-frame clonotypes and omits some of them. This sample carries about 190,000 clones, 85% to 90% of them seen once, and the ten largest clones take 1% to 1.5%. The sample consisted of PBMCs. The source is a young man in good health and CMV-seronegative.

A remark on this clone: A read error may account for a junction end that differs from germline. The rearrangement links TRBV15 to TRBJ1-4; 7 positions match TRBD1. The CDR3 contains 12 residues. Germline CDR1 and CDR2: LNHNV and YYDKDF (reference sequence). The CDR3 loop is CATSRTGQPRVF. The CDR3 region has the DNA TGTGCCACCAGCAGGACGGGACAGCCCCGTGTTTTT.

The chain is built from TRBV15 and TRBJ2-2; TRBD1 agrees at 9 bases. The ends lost 5 bases at V and 4 bases at J; junction bases unmatched: 14. Germline loops: CDR1 LNHNV, CDR2 YYDKDF (reference sequence). CDR3 size: 18 residues. CDR3 in DNA: TGTGCCACCAGCGCAAGGGGACAGGGACTTAGTGGCACCGGGGAGCTGTTTTTT. It codes for CATSARGQGLSGTGELFF. Full variable domain (outside the CDR3, taken from reference TRBV15 and TRBJ2-2): DAMVIQNPRYQVTQFGKPVTLSCSQTLNHNVMYWYQQKSSQAPKLLFHYYDKDFNNEADTPDNFQSRRPNTSFCFLDIRSPGLGDTAMYLCATSARGQGLSGTGELFFGEGSRLTVL.

CDR3 DNA: TGTGCCAGCAGCTCCCCGGGACAGATATCCAACCGCGGCTACACCTTC. It yields the protein CASSSPGQISNRGYTF. The chain joins TRBV9 to TRBJ1-2; TRBD1 matches 7 bases. CDR3 length: 16 residues. The V and J ends lost 4 bases and 8 bases, in that order; junction bases with no gene match: 17. Germline V gene data show CDR1 as SGDLS and CDR2 as YYNGEE.

The chain joins TRBV6-1 to TRBJ2-1, with D maybe TRBD2 (6 bases). Deletions cut 10 bases from V and 4 bases from J, with 17 bases between. Looked up from germline, CDR1 is MNHNS and CDR2 is SASEGT. This CDR3 contains 14 residues. The CDR3: CATKEGMGYNEQFF. The CDR3 DNA is TGTGCCACCAAGGAGGGAATGGGGTACAATGAGCAGTTCTTC.

This sequence joins TRBV6-5 and TRBJ1-3, with 10 bases matching TRBD1. The trim removed 6 bases at V and 1 base at J, leaving 3 bases unmatched. CDR3 length: 15 amino acids. Germline V gene lookup returns CDR1 MNHEY and CDR2 SVGAGI. CDR3 nucleotides: TGTGCCAGCAGACGACAGGGGGCGTCTGGAAACACCATATATTTT. This encodes CASRRQGASGNTIYF.

V gene TRBV5-6 combines with J gene TRBJ1-2; 8 bases are shared with TRBD1. This CDR3 region has 15 residues. The germline V gene encodes CDR1 SGHDT and CDR2 YYEEEE. Germline trimming cut 1 base from V and 3 bases from J; bases unmatched to any gene: 5. Written as DNA, the CDR3 is TGTGCCAGCAGCTTGTTTTCAGGGGGCCACTATGGCTACACCTTC. This gives the protein CASSLFSGGHYGYTF.

Details on this clone: A junction end diverges from the germline sequence, so it may reflect a read error. The gene calls are TRBV7-7 and TRBJ2-5, with TRBD1 identical over 11 bases. The germline gives CDR1 SSHAT, CDR2 FNYEAQ (reference sequence). The CDR3 sequence is 14 residues long. For the CDR3, the DNA is TGTGCTAGCAGCCCGAGGACAGGGGGCGAGGCCCAGTACTTC. Protein product: CASSPRTGGEAQYF.

This chain connects TRBV6-1 to TRBJ2-7, with TRBD1 identical over 9 bases. Germline CDR1 and CDR2: MNHNS and SASEGT. This CDR3 is built from 15 residues. The V segment lost 6 bases and the J segment 2 bases; nucleotides outside the gene matches: 8. CDR3 amino acids: CASSEPGQGAYEQYF. As DNA, the CDR3 is TGTGCCAGCAGCGAACCGGGACAGGGTGCCTACGAGCAGTACTTC.

The chain carries TRBV6-5 and TRBJ1-5, with a possible D match to TRBD1 (6 bases). Germline values: CDR1 MNHEY, CDR2 SVGAGI. The V end was cut by 5 bases, the J end by 6 bases, with 14 bases between. This CDR3 region has 14 residues. CDR3 nucleotides: TGTGCCAGCAGTAACAACAGGGTGGGTCAGCCCCAGCATTTT. It specifies CASSNNRVGQPQHF.

Only one count was recorded for this clone. This sequence joins TRBV19 and TRBJ1-2; 7 positions match TRBD1. The CDR3 is made up of 13 amino acids. Germline loops: CDR1 LNHDA, CDR2 SQIVND (reference sequence). The J segment lost 3 bases and the V segment lost 8 bases, leaving 6 bases of the junction unmatched. CDR3 DNA sequence: TGTGCCAGTTGGATTGGGACAGACTATGGCTACACCTTC. Translation gives CASWIGTDYGYTF.

This chain joins TRBV10-1 and TRBJ1-2; 11 bases agree with TRBD1. The CDR3 sequence is 15 residues long. Trimming at V came to 2 bases and at J to 6 bases, leaving 5 bases not matched to a gene. Germline loops: CDR1 WNHNN, CDR2 SYGVQD (reference sequence). The CDR3 loop reads CASSEGQGALDGYTF. CDR3 sequence (DNA): TGCGCCAGCAGTGAGGGACAGGGGGCGTTGGATGGCTACACCTTC.

V is TRBV2 and J is TRBJ1-1; D ambiguous. The germline V and J ends were trimmed by 10 bases and 1 base, with 13 bases remaining between them. This CDR3 region has 13 residues. Germline CDR1 SNHLY, CDR2 FYNNEI. As DNA, the CDR3 is TGTGCCAACCAAGGAAGGAGGAACACTGAAGCTTTCTTT. This translates into CANQGRRNTEAFF.

The chain has TRBV14 and TRBJ2-5; no definite D call. V gave up 4 bases and J gave up 2 bases, with 11 bases separating them. Germline V lookup: CDR1 SGHDN, CDR2 FVKESK. The CDR3 runs to 14 residues. The CDR3 DNA reads as TGTGCCAGCAGCCGCGACTTGGTTCAAGAGACCCAGTACTTC. Protein product: CASSRDLVQETQYF.

This chain connects TRBV12-1 to TRBJ1-1; the D segment call TRBD1 is taken from the table without a DNA check. TRBV12-1 is described as a pseudogene. This CDR3 is built from 15 residues. The DNA of the CDR3 is TGTGCCAGCGCCAACGGACAGGGGGTGAACACTGAAGCTTTCTTT. Protein sequence: CASANGQGVNTEAFF.

J is TRBJ2-4 and V is TRBV14; no firm D call. The CDR3 is made up of 13 amino acids. The germline gives CDR1 SGHDN, CDR2 FVKESK. V was cut by 0 bases and J by 4 bases, with 4 bases left in between. The CDR3 region has the DNA TGTGCCAGCAGCCAAGATCAGAAAAACATTCAGTACTTC. It translates to CASSQDQKNIQYF.